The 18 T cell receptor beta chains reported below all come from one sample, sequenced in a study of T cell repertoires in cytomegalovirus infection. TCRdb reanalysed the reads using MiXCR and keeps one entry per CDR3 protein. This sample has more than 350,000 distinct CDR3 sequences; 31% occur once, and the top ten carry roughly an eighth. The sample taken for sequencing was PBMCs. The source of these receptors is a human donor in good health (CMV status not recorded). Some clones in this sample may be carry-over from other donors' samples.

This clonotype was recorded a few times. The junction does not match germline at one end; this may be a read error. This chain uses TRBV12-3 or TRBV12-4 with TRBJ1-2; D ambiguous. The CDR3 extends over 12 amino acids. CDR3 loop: CASSPGPSDADF. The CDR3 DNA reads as TGTGCCAGCAGTCCCGGACCATCTGATGCGGATTTC.

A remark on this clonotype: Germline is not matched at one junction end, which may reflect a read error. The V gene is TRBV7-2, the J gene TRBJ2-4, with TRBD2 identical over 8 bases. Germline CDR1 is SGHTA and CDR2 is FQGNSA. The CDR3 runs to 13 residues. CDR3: CASSFSGTIPGDF. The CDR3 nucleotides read TGTGCCAGCAGCTTTAGCGGGACTATTCCCGGGGACTTC.

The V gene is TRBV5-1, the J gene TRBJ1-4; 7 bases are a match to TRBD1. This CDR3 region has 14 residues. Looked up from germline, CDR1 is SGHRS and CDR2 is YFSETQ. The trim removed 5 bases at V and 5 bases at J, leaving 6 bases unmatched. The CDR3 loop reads CASSIGGQNEKLFF. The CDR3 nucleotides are TGCGCCAGCAGTATCGGGGGACAGAATGAAAAACTGTTTTTT. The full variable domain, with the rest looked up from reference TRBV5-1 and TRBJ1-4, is KAGVTQTPRYLIKTRGQQVTLSCSPISGHRSVSWYQQTPGQGLQFLFEYFSETQRNKGNFPGRFSGRQFSNSRSEMNVSTLELGDSALYLCASSIGGQNEKLFFGSGTQLSVL.

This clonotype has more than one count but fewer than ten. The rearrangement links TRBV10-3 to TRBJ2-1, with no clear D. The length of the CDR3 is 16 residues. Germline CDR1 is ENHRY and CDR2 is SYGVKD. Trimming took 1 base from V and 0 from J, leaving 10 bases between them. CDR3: CAISEFVVLSYNEQFF. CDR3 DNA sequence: TGTGCCATCAGTGAGTTTGTGGTTCTCTCCTACAATGAGCAGTTCTTC.

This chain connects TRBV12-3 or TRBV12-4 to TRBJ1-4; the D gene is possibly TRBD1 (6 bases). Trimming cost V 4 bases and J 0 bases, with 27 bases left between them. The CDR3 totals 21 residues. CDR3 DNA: TGTGCCAGCAGTTCAACGTACTCCGGTATCCCGGGGGCCCCAACTAATGAAAAACTGTTTTTT. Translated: CASSSTYSGIPGAPTNEKLFF.

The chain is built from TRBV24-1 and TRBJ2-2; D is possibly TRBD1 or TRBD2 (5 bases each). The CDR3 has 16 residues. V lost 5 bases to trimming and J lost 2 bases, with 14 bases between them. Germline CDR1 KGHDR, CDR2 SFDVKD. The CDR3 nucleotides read TGTGCCACCAGTGCCACCGGGACCACAAACACCGGGGAGCTGTTTTTT. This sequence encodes CATSATGTTNTGELFF.

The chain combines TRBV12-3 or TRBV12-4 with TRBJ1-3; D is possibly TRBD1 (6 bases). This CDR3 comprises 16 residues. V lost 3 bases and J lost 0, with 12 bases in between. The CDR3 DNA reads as TGTGCCAGCAGTTTGGGGGGCGAATTCTCTGGAAACACCATATATTTT. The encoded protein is CASSLGGEFSGNTIYF.

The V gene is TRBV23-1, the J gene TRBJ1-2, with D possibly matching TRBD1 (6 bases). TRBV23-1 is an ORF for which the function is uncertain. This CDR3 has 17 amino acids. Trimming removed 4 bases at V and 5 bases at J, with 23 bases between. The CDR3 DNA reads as TGCGCCAGCAGTCTCCCCCTGAGGGGACATCGTATTTATGGCTACACCTTC. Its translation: CASSLPLRGHRIYGYTF.

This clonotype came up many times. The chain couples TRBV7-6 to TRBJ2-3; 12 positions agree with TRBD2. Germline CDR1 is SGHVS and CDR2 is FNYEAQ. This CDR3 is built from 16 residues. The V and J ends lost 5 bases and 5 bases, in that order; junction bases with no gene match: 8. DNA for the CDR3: TGTGCCAGCAGCGCTCGACTAGCGGGGGAGGGAGATACGCAGTATTTT. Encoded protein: CASSARLAGEGDTQYF. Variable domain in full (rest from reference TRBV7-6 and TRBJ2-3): GAGVSQSPRYKVTKRGQDVALRCDPISGHVSLYWYRQALGQGPEFLTYFNYEAQQDKSGLPNDRFSAERPEGSISTLTIQRTEQRDSAMYRCASSARLAGEGDTQYFGPGTRLTVL.

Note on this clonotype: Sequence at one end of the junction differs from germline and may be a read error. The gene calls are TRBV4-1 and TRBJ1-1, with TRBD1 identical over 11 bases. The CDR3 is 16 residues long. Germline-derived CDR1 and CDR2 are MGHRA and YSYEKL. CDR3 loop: CSSSLKRGTGGEEAFF. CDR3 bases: TGCTCCAGCAGCCTCAAGAGAGGGACAGGGGGGGAAGAAGCTTTCTTT.

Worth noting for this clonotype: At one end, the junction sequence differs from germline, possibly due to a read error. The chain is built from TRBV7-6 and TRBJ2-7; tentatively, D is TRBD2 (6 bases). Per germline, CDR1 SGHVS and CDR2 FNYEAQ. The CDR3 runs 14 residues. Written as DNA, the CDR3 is TGTGCTAGCAGCAAGGGACTGACCTCCTACGCGCAGTACTTC. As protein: CASSKGLTSYAQYF.

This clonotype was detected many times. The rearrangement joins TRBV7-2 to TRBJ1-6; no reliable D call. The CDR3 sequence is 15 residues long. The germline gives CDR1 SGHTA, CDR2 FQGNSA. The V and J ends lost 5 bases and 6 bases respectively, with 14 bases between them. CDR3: CASSGSQRPNSPLHF. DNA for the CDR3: TGTGCCAGCAGCGGCAGTCAGCGACCTAATTCACCCCTCCACTTT.

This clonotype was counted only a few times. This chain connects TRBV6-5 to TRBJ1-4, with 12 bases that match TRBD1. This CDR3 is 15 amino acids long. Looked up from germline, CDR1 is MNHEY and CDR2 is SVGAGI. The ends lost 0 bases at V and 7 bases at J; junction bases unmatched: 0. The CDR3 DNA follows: TGTGCCAGCAGTTACTCGGGACAGGGGGCTGAAAAACTGTTTTTT. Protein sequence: CASSYSGQGAEKLFF.

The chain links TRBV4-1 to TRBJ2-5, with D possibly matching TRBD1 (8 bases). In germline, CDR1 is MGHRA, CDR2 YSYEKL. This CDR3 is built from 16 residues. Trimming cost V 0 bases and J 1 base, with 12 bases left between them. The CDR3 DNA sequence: TGCGCCAGCAGCCAAGACCACAGGGGGGGCCAAGAGACCCAGTACTTC. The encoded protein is CASSQDHRGGQETQYF.

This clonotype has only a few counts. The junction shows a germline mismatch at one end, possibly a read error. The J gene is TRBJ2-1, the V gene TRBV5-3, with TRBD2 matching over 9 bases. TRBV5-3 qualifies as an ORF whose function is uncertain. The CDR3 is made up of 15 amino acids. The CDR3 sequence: CASSFAGGHYNEQFF. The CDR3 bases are TGTGCCAGCAGCTTCGCGGGGGGGCACTACAATGAGCAGTTCTTC.

This chain's CDR3 is CASRWDRGHEQFF. CDR3 in DNA: TGTGCCAGCAGGTGGGACAGGGGCCATGAGCAGTTCTTC. This chain links TRBV6-2 or TRBV6-3 with TRBJ2-1; 10 positions match TRBD1. The length of the CDR3 is 13 residues. Losses at the gene ends were 6 bases for V and 8 bases for J; bases not matched to a gene: 4. Germline CDR1 MNHEY, CDR2 SVGEGT.

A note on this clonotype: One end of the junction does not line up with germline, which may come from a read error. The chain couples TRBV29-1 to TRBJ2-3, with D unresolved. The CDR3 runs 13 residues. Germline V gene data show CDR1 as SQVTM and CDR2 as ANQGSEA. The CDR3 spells CSSLASQPETQYF. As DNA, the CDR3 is TGCAGCTCCCTCGCGAGCCAGCCAGAAACGCAGTATTTT.

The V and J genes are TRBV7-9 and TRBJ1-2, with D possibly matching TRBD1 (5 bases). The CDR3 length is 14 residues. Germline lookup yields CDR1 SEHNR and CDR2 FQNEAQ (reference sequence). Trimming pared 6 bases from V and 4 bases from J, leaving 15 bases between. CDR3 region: CASSNEDKVYGYTF. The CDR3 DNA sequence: TGTGCCAGCAGTAATGAGGACAAGGTCTATGGCTACACCTTC.